The entry below gives a single T cell receptor beta chain sequence along with its context. Antigen: not known. The data were obtained in a study of identical twins. General study findings and limits: Whereas memory repertoires showed no such difference, abundant cord blood beta clonotypes carried fewer insertions. Modeled out-of-frame TCR alpha sharing in monozygotic twins fell below observed levels.

CDR3 size: 16 residues. The V end was cut by 0 bases, the J end by 1 base, with 11 bases between. Looked up from germline, CDR1 is LGHDT and CDR2 is YNNKEL (reference sequence). TCRdb re-called the 5' RACE reads through MiXCR, storing one row per CDR3 protein. This sample has around 490,000 distinct CDR3 sequences, with roughly 13% found just once. These data are also associated with another study on yellow fever vaccine responses in identical twins.

The source material was CD4+ T cells sorted from blood. This sequence was found in a young woman in good health. V and J are TRBV3-1 and TRBJ2-3; perhaps TRBD2 as D (7 bases). The CDR3: CASSQDSRGRTDTQYF. The CDR3, as DNA: TGTGCCAGCAGCCAAGATTCGCGGGGGCGCACAGATACGCAGTATTTT.